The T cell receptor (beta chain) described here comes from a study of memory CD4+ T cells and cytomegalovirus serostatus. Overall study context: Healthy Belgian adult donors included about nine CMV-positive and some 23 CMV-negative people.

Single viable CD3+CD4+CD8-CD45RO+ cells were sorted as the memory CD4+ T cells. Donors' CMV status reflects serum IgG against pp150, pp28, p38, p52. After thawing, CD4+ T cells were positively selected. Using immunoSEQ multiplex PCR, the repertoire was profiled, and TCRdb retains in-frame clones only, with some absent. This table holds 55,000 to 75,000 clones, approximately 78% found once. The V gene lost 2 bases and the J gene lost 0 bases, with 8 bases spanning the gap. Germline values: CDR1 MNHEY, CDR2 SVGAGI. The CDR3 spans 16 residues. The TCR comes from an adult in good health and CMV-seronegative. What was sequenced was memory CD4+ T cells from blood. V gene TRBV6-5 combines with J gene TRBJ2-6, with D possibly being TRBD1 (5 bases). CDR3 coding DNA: TGTGCCAGCAGTTACACCACAGGCTCTGGGGCCAACGTCCTGACTTTC. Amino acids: CASSYTTGSGANVLTF.